This passage covers 14 T cell receptor beta chains from one sample sequenced in a study of OX40 agonist ivuxolimab in advanced cancers. TCRdb's table, derived via immunoSEQ multiplex PCR, lists solely in-frame clones and lacks some. The table shows tens of thousands of clones, with about 93% occurring only once. Sequencing used CD4+ or CD8+ T cells sorted from blood, obtained in a trial of the OX40 agonist ivuxolimab. These receptors were taken from an adult with an advanced solid tumor such as melanoma, head and neck, liver or kidney cancer.

This clone was picked up one time. The chain recombines TRBV27 with TRBJ2-7, with TRBD1 matching 7 bases. The CDR3 has 14 residues. V shed 4 bases and J 2 bases; nucleotides not matched to a gene: 5. The germline V gene has CDR1 MNHEY and CDR2 SMNVEV (reference sequence). As DNA, the CDR3 is TGTGCCAGCAGTTCGGACAGGAACCCCTACGAGCAGTACTTC. Protein: CASSSDRNPYEQYF.

The chain is built from TRBV7-9 and TRBJ2-2; perhaps TRBD1 as D (5 bases). Germline V lookup: CDR1 SEHNR, CDR2 FQNEAQ (reference sequence). The CDR3 runs 15 residues. Trimming cost V 0 bases and J 2 bases, with 7 bases left between them. CDR3 loop: CASSLADTNTGELFF. CDR3 coding DNA: TGTGCCAGCAGCTTAGCGGACACAAACACCGGGGAGCTGTTTTTT.

V is TRBV7-9 and J is TRBJ2-7, with TRBD1 matching 9 bases. CDR3 size: 17 residues. Germline V lookup: CDR1 SEHNR, CDR2 FQNEAQ (reference sequence). The ends lost 5 bases at V and 2 bases at J; junction bases unmatched: 13. CDR3 nucleotide sequence: TGTGCCAGCAGCCCGAAAACCGGGACAGGGAGTACCTACGAGCAGTACTTC. Translating it yields CASSPKTGTGSTYEQYF.

This clone came up once. V gene TRBV7-2 combines with J gene TRBJ2-5, with D perhaps matching TRBD2 (6 bases). Germline CDR1 and CDR2: SGHTA and FQGNSA. The ends were cut back, 4 bases at V and 2 bases at J, with 14 bases in the middle. The CDR3 length is 15 residues. The CDR3 nucleotides are TGTGCCAGCAGCTCGGAGGGTTGGGAACAAGAGACCCAGTACTTC. This codes for CASSSEGWEQETQYF.

In its sample, this clone was seen once. V is TRBV9 and J is TRBJ2-7; 7 bases are shared with TRBD1. The CDR3 has 14 amino acids. V shed 4 bases and J 5 bases; nucleotides not matched to a gene: 9. Looked up from germline, CDR1 is SGDLS and CDR2 is YYNGEE. Here the CDR3 DNA reads TGTGCCAGCAGCTTCCGGGACAGTCGCGACGAGCAGTACTTC. Its protein is CASSFRDSRDEQYF.

Comments on this clone: In the same sample, other DNA sequences code for this CDR3. The chain has TRBV18 and TRBJ1-1; TRBD1 agrees at 7 bases. The CDR3 has 14 residues. V lost 2 bases, J lost 2 bases, and 2 bases stayed unmatched. Germline CDR1 reads KGHSH; CDR2 reads LQKENI. The CDR3, as DNA: TGTGCCAGCTCACCAGCAGGGGGAAACACTGAAGCTTTCTTT. Protein sequence: CASSPAGGNTEAFF.

This chain uses TRBV12-5 with TRBJ2-3; D tentatively fits TRBD1 or TRBD2 (6 bases each). Trimming stripped 1 base from V and 0 bases from J, with 11 bases between. The germline V gene has CDR1 LGHNT and CDR2 FRNRAP. The CDR3 has 16 residues. CDR3 nucleotide sequence: TGTGCTAGTGGTTTGGCGGGGGCGACCAGCACAGATACGCAGTATTTT. It codes for CASGLAGATSTDTQYF.

The chain has TRBV7-8 and TRBJ1-2; D unclear. CDR1 is SGHVS and CDR2 is FQNEAQ in the germline V gene. CDR3 length: 14 residues. V was cut by 3 bases and J by 0 bases, with 8 bases left in between. In nucleotides, the CDR3 is TGTGCCAGCAGCTTGGCTAGGGCTAACTATGGCTACACCTTC. Amino acids: CASSLARANYGYTF.

This chain connects TRBV30 to TRBJ1-2; a weak D match, TRBD1 (6 bases). The V end was cut by 5 bases, the J end by 3 bases, with 13 bases between. The germline CDR1 and CDR2 sequences are GTSNPN and SVGIG (reference sequence). CDR3 length: 13 amino acids. CDR3 in amino acids: CAWSTGLDYGYTF. The CDR3 DNA sequence: TGTGCCTGGTCTACAGGGTTAGACTATGGCTACACCTTC.

The genes are TRBV4-3 and TRBJ2-1, with no clear D. Germline V gene sequence: CDR1 LGHNA, CDR2 YSLEER. Trimming cost V 1 base and J 5 bases, with 9 bases left between them. The CDR3 has 14 amino acids. CDR3 residues: CASSQAPQDNEQFF. The DNA of the CDR3 is TGCGCCAGCAGCCAAGCCCCCCAAGACAATGAGCAGTTCTTC.

This clone was counted only a few times. Additional DNA sequences in this sample encode the identical CDR3. The V and J genes are TRBV9 and TRBJ1-5; D is unresolved. The germline V gene encodes CDR1 SGDLS and CDR2 YYNGEE. V lost 0 bases to trimming and J lost 3 bases, with 7 bases between them. The CDR3 has 14 amino acids. The DNA of the CDR3 is TGTGCCAGCAGCGTAGGCGACGTCAATCAGCCCCAGCATTTT. Translated, it gives CASSVGDVNQPQHF.

The chain recombines TRBV29-1 with TRBJ2-7, with D perhaps TRBD2 (6 bases). Germline V gene sequence: CDR1 SQVTM, CDR2 ANQGSEA. The CDR3 is made up of 12 amino acids. V was clipped by 4 bases and J by 6 bases, with 13 bases between them. DNA for the CDR3: TGCAGCGTTGGCGGGGCGCTCTCCGAGCAGTACTTC. Amino acids: CSVGGALSEQYF.

The chain recombines TRBV29-1 with TRBJ1-3; D is unclear. This CDR3 has 14 residues. Germline V gene data show CDR1 as SQVTM and CDR2 as ANQGSEA. Deletions cut 4 bases from V and 1 base from J, with 11 bases between. DNA for the CDR3: TGCAGCGTTGTCTGGGCGAGATCTGGAAACACCATATATTTT. Protein sequence: CSVVWARSGNTIYF.

V and J are TRBV7-2 and TRBJ2-6; no clear D. V was shortened by 5 bases and J by 4 bases, with 12 bases between the two germline ends. This CDR3 comprises 15 residues. Germline CDR1 reads SGHTA; CDR2 reads FQGNSA. The CDR3 DNA is TGTGCCAGCAGCGCCAGCCCATCAGGGGCCAACGTCCTGACTTTC. Its protein is CASSASPSGANVLTF. The whole variable domain, filled in from reference TRBV7-2 and TRBJ2-6, reads GAGVSQSPSNKVTEKGKDVELRCDPISGHTALYWYRQSLGQGLEFLIYFQGNSAPDKSGLPSDRFSAERTGGSVSTLTIQRTQQEDSAVYLCASSASPSGANVLTFGAGSRLTVL.